One sample yielded the 7 T cell receptor beta chains listed below, sequenced in a study of radiotherapy plus CTLA-4 blockade in lung cancer. Method: immunoSEQ multiplex PCR; TCRdb's copy keeps in-frame clones and lacks some. The repertoire consists of tens of thousands of clones, with approximately 83% occurring once and the leading ten covering about 2%. Sequenced here: peripheral blood, sampled from a patient treated with radiotherapy plus ipilimumab. The receptors come from a human donor with non-small cell lung cancer who had a partial response to radiotherapy plus ipilimumab.

This chain joins TRBV6-1 and TRBJ2-3, with TRBD1 matching 8 bases. This CDR3 has 15 amino acids. Germline V gene lookup returns CDR1 MNHNS and CDR2 SASEGT. Trimming cost V 3 bases and J 2 bases; bases outside gene matches: 4. The CDR3 loop reads CASSDRDRTTDTQYF. In DNA, the CDR3 is TGTGCCAGCAGTGACCGGGACAGGACCACAGATACGCAGTATTTT.

DNA of the CDR3: TGTGCCAGTAGTAGGTCGGACAGGGGAGTCGGCAATCAGCCCCAGCATTTT. Translating gives CASSRSDRGVGNQPQHF. The rearrangement uses TRBV19 and TRBJ1-5; TRBD1 agrees at 9 bases. V gave up 4 bases and J gave up 2 bases; unmatched junction bases: 9. Germline V lookup: CDR1 LNHDA, CDR2 SQIVND (reference sequence). The CDR3 is 17 amino acids. Using reference TRBV19 and TRBJ1-5 for the parts outside the CDR3, the full variable domain is DGGITQSPKYLFRKEGQNVTLSCEQNLNHDAMYWYRQDPGQGLRLIYYSQIVNDFQKGDIAEGYSVSREKKESFPLTVTSAQKNPTAFYLCASSRSDRGVGNQPQHFGDGTRLSIL.

This rearrangement joins TRBV5-6 to TRBJ1-5; 7 bases are a match to TRBD1. The CDR3 is 16 amino acids. Germline assignment: CDR1 SGHDT and CDR2 YYEEEE. V shed 3 bases and J 5 bases; nucleotides not matched to a gene: 11. CDR3 protein: CASSSFDRAVDQPQHF. CDR3 sequence (DNA): TGTGCCAGCAGCTCCTTTGACAGGGCGGTGGATCAGCCCCAGCATTTT.

This rearrangement joins TRBV28 to TRBJ1-5; 11 bases match TRBD1. V was clipped by 4 bases and J by 3 bases; unmatched bases: 11. There are 18 residues in the CDR3. Per the germline V gene, CDR1 is MDHEN and CDR2 is SYDVKM. CDR3 bases: TGTGCCAGCAGTTGGGGGACAGGGGGTTTATTCGTCAATCAGCCCCAGCATTTT. It codes for CASSWGTGGLFVNQPQHF.

This chain uses TRBV7-8 with TRBJ1-5, with TRBD1 matching 8 bases. CDR1 is SGHVS, CDR2 FQNEAQ, per germline. This CDR3 comprises 17 residues. After removal of 3 bases from V and 6 bases from J, the junction contained 13 bases not matched to a gene. CDR3 residues: CASSFRAPGQGFQPQHF. DNA for the CDR3: TGTGCCAGCAGCTTTAGGGCCCCAGGACAGGGTTTTCAGCCCCAGCATTTT.

This sequence joins TRBV5-1 and TRBJ2-3; D is possibly TRBD2 (5 bases). Germline V gives CDR1 SGHRS, CDR2 YFSETQ. V was pared by 0 bases and J by 5 bases, with 16 bases between. The CDR3 sequence is 16 residues long. CDR3 sequence: CASSLAARVEGDTQYF. In DNA form, the CDR3 reads TGCGCCAGCAGCTTGGCCGCGCGTGTCGAGGGAGATACGCAGTATTTT.

This sequence joins TRBV5-1 and TRBJ2-5; 11 bases align to TRBD2. There are 14 residues in the CDR3. From germline, CDR1 is SGHRS and CDR2 YFSETQ. Trimming at V came to 4 bases and at J to 2 bases, leaving 1 base not matched to a gene. The CDR3 DNA reads TGCGCCAGCAGCAGACTAGCGGGACAAGAGACCCAGTACTTC. It encodes CASSRLAGQETQYF.